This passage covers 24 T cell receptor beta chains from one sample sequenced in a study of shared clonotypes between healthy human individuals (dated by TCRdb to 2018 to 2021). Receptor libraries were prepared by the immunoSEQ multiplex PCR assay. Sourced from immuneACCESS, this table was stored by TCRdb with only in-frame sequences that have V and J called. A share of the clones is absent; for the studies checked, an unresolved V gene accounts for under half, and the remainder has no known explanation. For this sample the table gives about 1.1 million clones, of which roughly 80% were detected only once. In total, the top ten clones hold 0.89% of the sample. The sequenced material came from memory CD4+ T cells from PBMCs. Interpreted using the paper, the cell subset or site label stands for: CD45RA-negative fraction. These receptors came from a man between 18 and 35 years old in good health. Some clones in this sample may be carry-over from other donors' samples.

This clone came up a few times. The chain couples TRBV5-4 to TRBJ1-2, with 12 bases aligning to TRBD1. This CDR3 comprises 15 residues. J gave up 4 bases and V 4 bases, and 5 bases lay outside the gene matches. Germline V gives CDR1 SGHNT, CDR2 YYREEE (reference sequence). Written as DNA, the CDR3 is TGTGCCAGCAGCCGGGGACAGGGGGCGAGCTATGGCTACACCTTC. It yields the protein CASSRGQGASYGYTF.

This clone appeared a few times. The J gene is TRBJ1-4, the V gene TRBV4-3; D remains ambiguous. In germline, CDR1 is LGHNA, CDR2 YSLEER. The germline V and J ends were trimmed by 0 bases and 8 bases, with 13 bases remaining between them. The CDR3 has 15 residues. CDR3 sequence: CASSQDPQRVEKLFF. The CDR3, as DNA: TGCGCCAGCAGCCAAGATCCCCAGCGAGTCGAAAAACTGTTTTTT.

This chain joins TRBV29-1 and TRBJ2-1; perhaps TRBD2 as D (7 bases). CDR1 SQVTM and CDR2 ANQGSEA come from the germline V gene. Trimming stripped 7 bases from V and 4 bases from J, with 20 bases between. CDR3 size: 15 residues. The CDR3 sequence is CSARGGGTFYNEQFF. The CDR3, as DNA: TGCAGCGCAAGGGGGGGAGGGACATTTTACAATGAGCAGTTCTTC.

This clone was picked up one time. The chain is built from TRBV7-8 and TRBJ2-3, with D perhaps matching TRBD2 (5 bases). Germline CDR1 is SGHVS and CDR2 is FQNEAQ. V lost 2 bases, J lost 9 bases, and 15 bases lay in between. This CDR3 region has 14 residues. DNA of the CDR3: TGTGCCAGCAGCTTAAGGGCCGAGACGGGAACGCAGTATTTT. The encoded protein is CASSLRAETGTQYF.

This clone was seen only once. The CDR3 region has the DNA TGCGCCAGCAGCTTGGGGACGGGGACTTATGAGCAGTTCTTC. It encodes CASSLGTGTYEQFF. The chain combines TRBV5-1 with TRBJ2-1, with D perhaps matching TRBD2 (6 bases). V was clipped by 0 bases and J by 8 bases, with 12 bases between them. The germline gives CDR1 SGHRS, CDR2 YFSETQ. The CDR3 spans 14 residues.

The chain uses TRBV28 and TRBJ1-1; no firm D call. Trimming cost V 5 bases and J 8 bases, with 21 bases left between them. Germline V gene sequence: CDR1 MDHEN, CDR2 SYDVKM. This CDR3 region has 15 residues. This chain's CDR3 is CASSKSVSGGREAFF. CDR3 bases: TGTGCCAGCAGTAAGTCAGTCTCGGGAGGTAGGGAAGCTTTCTTT.

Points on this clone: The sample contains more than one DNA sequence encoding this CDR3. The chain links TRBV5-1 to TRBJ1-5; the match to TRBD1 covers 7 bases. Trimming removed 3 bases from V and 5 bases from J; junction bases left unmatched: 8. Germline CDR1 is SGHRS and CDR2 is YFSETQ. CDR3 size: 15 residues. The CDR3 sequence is CASSSTGRGDQPQHF. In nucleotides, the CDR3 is TGCGCCAGCAGCTCGACAGGGAGAGGGGATCAGCCCCAGCATTTT. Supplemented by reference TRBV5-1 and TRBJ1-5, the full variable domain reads KAGVTQTPRYLIKTRGQQVTLSCSPISGHRSVSWYQQTPGQGLQFLFEYFSETQRNKGNFPGRFSGRQFSNSRSEMNVSTLELGDSALYLCASSSTGRGDQPQHFGDGTRLSIL.

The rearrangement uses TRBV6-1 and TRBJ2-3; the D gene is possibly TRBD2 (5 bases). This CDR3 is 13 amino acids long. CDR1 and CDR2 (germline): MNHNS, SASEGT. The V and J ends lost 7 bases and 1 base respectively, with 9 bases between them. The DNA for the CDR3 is TGTGCCAGCATTGTCGGGGGCACAGATACGCAGTATTTT. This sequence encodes CASIVGGTDTQYF.

The CDR3 protein is CASSSRTGRGETQYF. CDR3 nucleotide sequence: TGTGCCAGCAGCTCCCGGACAGGGCGGGGGGAGACCCAGTACTTC. V and J are TRBV7-2 and TRBJ2-5; tentatively, D is TRBD1 (8 bases). Per germline, CDR1 SGHTA and CDR2 FQGNSA. This CDR3 has 15 amino acids. V was trimmed by 4 bases and J by 5 bases, leaving 17 bases between them.

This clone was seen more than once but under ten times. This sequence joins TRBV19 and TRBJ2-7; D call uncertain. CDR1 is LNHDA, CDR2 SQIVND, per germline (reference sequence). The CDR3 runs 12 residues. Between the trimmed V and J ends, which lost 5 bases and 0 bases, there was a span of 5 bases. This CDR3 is CASSDRSYEQYF. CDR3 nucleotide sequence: TGTGCCAGTAGTGACCGCTCCTACGAGCAGTACTTC. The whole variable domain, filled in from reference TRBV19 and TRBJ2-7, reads DGGITQSPKYLFRKEGQNVTLSCEQNLNHDAMYWYRQDPGQGLRLIYYSQIVNDFQKGDIAEGYSVSREKKESFPLTVTSAQKNPTAFYLCASSDRSYEQYFGPGTRLTVT.

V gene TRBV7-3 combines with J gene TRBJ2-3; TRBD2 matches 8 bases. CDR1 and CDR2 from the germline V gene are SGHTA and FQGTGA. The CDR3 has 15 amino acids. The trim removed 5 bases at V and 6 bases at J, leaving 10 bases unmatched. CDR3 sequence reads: CASSPVGLAGDTQYF. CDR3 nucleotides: TGTGCCAGCAGCCCGGTGGGCCTAGCGGGCGATACGCAGTATTTT.

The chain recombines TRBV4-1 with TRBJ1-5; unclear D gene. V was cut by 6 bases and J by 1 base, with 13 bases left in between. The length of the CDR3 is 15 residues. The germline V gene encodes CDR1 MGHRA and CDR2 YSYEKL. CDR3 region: CASRDALGSNQPQHF. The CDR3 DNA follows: TGCGCCAGCAGGGATGCCCTGGGGAGCAATCAGCCCCAGCATTTT.

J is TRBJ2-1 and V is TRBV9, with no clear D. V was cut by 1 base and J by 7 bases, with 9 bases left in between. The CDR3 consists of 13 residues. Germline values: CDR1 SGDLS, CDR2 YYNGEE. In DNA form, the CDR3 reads TGTGCCAGCAGCGTAACGCCTCCAAATGAGCAGTTCTTC. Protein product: CASSVTPPNEQFF.

CDR3 in amino acids: CASSLALGLTYEQYF. DNA of the CDR3: TGTGCCAGCAGCTTAGCGCTAGGACTTACCTACGAGCAGTACTTC. This chain uses TRBV7-9 with TRBJ2-7; a possible D gene is TRBD2 (5 bases). This CDR3 has 15 amino acids. The germline gives CDR1 SEHNR, CDR2 FQNEAQ (reference sequence). Trimming took off 0 bases at V and 2 bases at J, with 11 bases between the two ends. Full variable domain (remainder filled in from reference TRBV7-9 and TRBJ2-7): DTGVSQNPRHKITKRGQNVTFRCDPISEHNRLYWYRQTLGQGPEFLTYFQNEAQLEKSRLLSDRFSAERPKGSFSTLEIQRTEQGDSAMYLCASSLALGLTYEQYFGPGTRLTVT.

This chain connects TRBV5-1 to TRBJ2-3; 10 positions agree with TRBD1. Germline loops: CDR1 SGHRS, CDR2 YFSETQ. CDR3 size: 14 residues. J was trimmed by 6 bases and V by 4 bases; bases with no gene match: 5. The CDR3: CASSPDRGDDTQYF. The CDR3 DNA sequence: TGCGCCAGCAGCCCGGACAGGGGGGACGATACGCAGTATTTT.

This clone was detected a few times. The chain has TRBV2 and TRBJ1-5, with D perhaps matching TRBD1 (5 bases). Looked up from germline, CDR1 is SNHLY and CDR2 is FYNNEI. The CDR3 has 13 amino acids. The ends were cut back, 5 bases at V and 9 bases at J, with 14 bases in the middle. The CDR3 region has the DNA TGTGCCAGCAGTTTCAGGGTCGAGGGGCCCCAGCATTTT. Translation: CASSFRVEGPQHF.

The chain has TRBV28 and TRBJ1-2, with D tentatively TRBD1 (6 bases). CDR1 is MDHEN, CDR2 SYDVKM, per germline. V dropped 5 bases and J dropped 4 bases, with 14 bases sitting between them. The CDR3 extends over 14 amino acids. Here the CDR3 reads CASSAQGRPYGYTF. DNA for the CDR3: TGTGCCAGCAGTGCCCAGGGGAGACCCTATGGCTACACCTTC.

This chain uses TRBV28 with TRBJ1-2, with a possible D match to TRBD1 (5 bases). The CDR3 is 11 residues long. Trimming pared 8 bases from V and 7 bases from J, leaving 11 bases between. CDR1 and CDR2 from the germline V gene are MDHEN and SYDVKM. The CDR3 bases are TGTGCCAGCCTCAATAGGGGTGGCTACACCTTC. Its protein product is CASLNRGGYTF.

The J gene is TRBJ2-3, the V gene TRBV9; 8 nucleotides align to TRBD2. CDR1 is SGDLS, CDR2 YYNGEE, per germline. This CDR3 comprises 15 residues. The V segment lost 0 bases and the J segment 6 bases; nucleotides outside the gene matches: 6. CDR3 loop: CASSVGAGVGDTQYF. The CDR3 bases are TGTGCCAGCAGCGTAGGAGCGGGAGTAGGGGATACGCAGTATTTT.

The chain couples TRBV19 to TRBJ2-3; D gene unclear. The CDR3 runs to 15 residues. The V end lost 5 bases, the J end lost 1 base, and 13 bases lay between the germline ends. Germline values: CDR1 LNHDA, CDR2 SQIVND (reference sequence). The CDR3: CASSSLPGGTDTQYF. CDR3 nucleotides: TGTGCCAGTAGTTCCCTCCCGGGTGGCACAGATACGCAGTATTTT. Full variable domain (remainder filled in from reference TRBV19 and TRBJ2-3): DGGITQSPKYLFRKEGQNVTLSCEQNLNHDAMYWYRQDPGQGLRLIYYSQIVNDFQKGDIAEGYSVSREKKESFPLTVTSAQKNPTAFYLCASSSLPGGTDTQYFGPGTRLTVL.

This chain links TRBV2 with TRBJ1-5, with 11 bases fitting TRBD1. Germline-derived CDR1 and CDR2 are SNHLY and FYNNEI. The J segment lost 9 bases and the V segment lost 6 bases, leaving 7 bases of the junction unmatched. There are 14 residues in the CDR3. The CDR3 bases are TGTGCCAGCAGCCTAACGGACAGGGGGCTGCCCCAGCATTTT. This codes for CASSLTDRGLPQHF. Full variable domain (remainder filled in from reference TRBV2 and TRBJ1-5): EPEVTQTPSHQVTQMGQEVILRCVPISNHLYFYWYRQILGQKVEFLVSFYNNEISEKSEIFDDQFSVERPDGSNFTLKIRSTKLEDSAMYFCASSLTDRGLPQHFGDGTRLSIL.

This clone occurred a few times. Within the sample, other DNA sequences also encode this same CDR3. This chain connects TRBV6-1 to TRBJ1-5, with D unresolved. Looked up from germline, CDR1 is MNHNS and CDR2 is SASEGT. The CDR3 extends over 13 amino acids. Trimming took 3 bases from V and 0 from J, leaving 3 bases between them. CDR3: CASSEVSNQPQHF. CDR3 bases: TGTGCCAGCAGTGAGGTTAGCAATCAGCCCCAGCATTTT.

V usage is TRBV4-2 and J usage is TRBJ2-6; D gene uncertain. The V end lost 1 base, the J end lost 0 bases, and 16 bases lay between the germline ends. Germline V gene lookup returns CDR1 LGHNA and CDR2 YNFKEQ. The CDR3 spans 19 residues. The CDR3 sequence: CASSQVEARRYSGANVLTF. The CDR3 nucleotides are TGTGCCAGCAGCCAAGTAGAGGCCAGGCGTTACTCTGGGGCCAACGTCCTGACTTTC.

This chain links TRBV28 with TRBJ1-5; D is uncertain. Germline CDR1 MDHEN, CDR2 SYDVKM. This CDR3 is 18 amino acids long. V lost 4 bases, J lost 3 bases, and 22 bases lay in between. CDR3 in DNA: TGTGCCAGCAGTTCTACGGGCAGACGCGTCGGGTACAATCAGCCCCAGCATTTT. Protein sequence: CASSSTGRRVGYNQPQHF.